This T cell receptor (beta chain) appears in the sequencing data of a study of T-cell memory formation after mild COVID-19. Whole-study context: Largely, TCR clusters stayed within a single donor. Study-level points and caveats: Clones that contracted clustered mainly in CM and EM if CD4+ and in EMRA if CD8+.

TCRdb recomputed calls from the 5' RACE reads with MiXCR, one row per CDR3 protein. Of 30,000 to 40,000 distinct CDR3 sequences detected, 10% to 12% appear once; the ten largest clones hold around 28%. CDR3 size: 13 residues. Germline CDR1 reads SGHTA; CDR2 reads FQGNSA. The V end lost 1 base, the J end lost 14 bases, and 15 bases lay between the germline ends. This clonotype was found many times. Antigen specificity is unknown. The sequencing sample was made of PBMCs or a T cell subset sorted from them (not recorded which). This sequence was found in a man aged 18-30 years who had mild COVID-19 (a few samples of this study predate the infection). Cell type and time point are not known. The J gene is TRBJ2-1, the V gene TRBV7-2, with a weak D call TRBD2 (6 bases). The DNA for the CDR3 is TGTGCCAGCAGCTTAGGCGGGACCGAGGTTAAGTTCTTC. Its protein product is CASSLGGTEVKFF.